A selection of T cell receptor beta chains follows, all from one sample in a study of identifying expanded T cells in peripheral blood. Profiled with immunoSEQ multiplex PCR; TCRdb holds only in-frame clones, not every one. There are more than 95,000 clones in the sample; roughly 80% occur only once, and 3.3% lies in the top ten. Sequences were obtained from blood. The receptors were sampled from a person between 18 and 75 years old in good health. The CDR3 runs from the conserved cysteine through the conserved F or W. The order of the fields is CDR3 DNA, CDR3 protein, J gene, D gene, V gene, clone size. The D gene is left open where the match is weak. A row's size may be missing; if present it is once, few, many or a size class.

CDR3nt: TGCGCCAGCAGATTAGCAAGCAATCAGCCCCAGCATTTT
CDR3aa: CASRLASNQPQHF
j_gene: TRBJ1-5
d_gene: .
v_gene: TRBV5-1
abundance: .

CDR3nt: TGTGCCAGCAGACCCCGGGACAGGCCCGATTCACCCCTCCACTTT
CDR3aa: CASRPRDRPDSPLHF
j_gene: TRBJ1-6
d_gene: TRBD1
v_gene: TRBV6-6
abundance: .

CDR3nt: TGTGCCAGCAGTGAATGGACAGGGGGCTCCTACGAGCAGTACTTC
CDR3aa: CASSEWTGGSYEQYF
j_gene: TRBJ2-7
d_gene: TRBD1
v_gene: TRBV6-1
abundance: .

CDR3nt: TGTGCCAGCAGCTTGTTTGGGGCCAACGTCCTGACTTTC
CDR3aa: CASSLFGANVLTF
j_gene: TRBJ2-6
d_gene: .
v_gene: TRBV5-4
abundance: .

CDR3nt: TGTGCCAGCAGCTTAGGCCCTGGGAGGTACGAAAAACTGTTTTTT
CDR3aa: CASSLGPGRYEKLFF
j_gene: TRBJ1-4
d_gene: .
v_gene: TRBV7-9
abundance: .

CDR3nt: TGTGCTAGTGGTTTTGTTCTGAGCTCCTATAATTCACCCCTCCACTTT
CDR3aa: CASGFVLSSYNSPLHF
j_gene: TRBJ1-6
d_gene: .
v_gene: TRBV12-5
abundance: .

CDR3nt: TGCGCCAGTGGGGTGGACCGTTCCTACGAGCAGTACTTC
CDR3aa: CASGVDRSYEQYF
j_gene: TRBJ2-7
d_gene: .
v_gene: TRBV10-2
abundance: once

CDR3nt: TGTGCCAGCAGCTTCGCCAGGAACACTGAAGCTTTCTTT
CDR3aa: CASSFARNTEAFF
j_gene: TRBJ1-1
d_gene: .
v_gene: TRBV5-6
abundance: few

CDR3nt: TGTGCCAGCAGTCAACAGGGGAGTACGGAGACCCAGTACTTC
CDR3aa: CASSQQGSTETQYF
j_gene: TRBJ2-5
d_gene: TRBD1
v_gene: TRBV27
abundance: .

CDR3nt: TGCAGTGCGGCCCGCGGGGGTACGCAGTATTTT
CDR3aa: CSAARGGTQYF
j_gene: TRBJ2-3
d_gene: TRBD2
v_gene: TRBV20-1
abundance: .

CDR3nt: TGTGCCAGCAGCAGAGGGGCAGCCATGAATGAAAAACTGTTTTTT
CDR3aa: CASSRGAAMNEKLFF
j_gene: TRBJ1-4
d_gene: .
v_gene: TRBV7-8
abundance: .

CDR3nt: TGTGCCAGCAGCGCTAGGGGTGCAGGGAACTACGAGCAGTACTTC
CDR3aa: CASSARGAGNYEQYF
j_gene: TRBJ2-7
d_gene: .
v_gene: TRBV11-3
abundance: .

CDR3nt: TGTGCCAGCAGCCCTGGTGATGGGGGAGTCAACGAGCAGTACTTC
CDR3aa: CASSPGDGGVNEQYF
j_gene: TRBJ2-7
d_gene: .
v_gene: TRBV7-9
abundance: .

CDR3nt: TGTGCCAGCAGCCTCTCTAGGCGAACGGGAGGAGAGACCCAGTACTTC
CDR3aa: CASSLSRRTGGETQYF
j_gene: TRBJ2-5
d_gene: TRBD2
v_gene: TRBV7-9
abundance: .

CDR3nt: TGTGCCAGCAGTTACTCGTTACAGGGGGCGTTCGAGCAGTACTTC
CDR3aa: CASSYSLQGAFEQYF
j_gene: TRBJ2-7
d_gene: TRBD1
v_gene: TRBV6-5
abundance: .

CDR3nt: TGTGCCAGCAGTTTGGCTAGCGGGGGGTGGGAGACCCAGTACTTC
CDR3aa: CASSLASGGWETQYF
j_gene: TRBJ2-5
d_gene: TRBD2
v_gene: TRBV27
abundance: .

CDR3nt: TGTGCCAGCAGCTTAGGCGCTAGCGGGGTCGATGAGCAGTTCTTC
CDR3aa: CASSLGASGVDEQFF
j_gene: TRBJ2-1
d_gene: TRBD2
v_gene: TRBV11-2
abundance: .

CDR3nt: TGCGCCAGCAGCCGAGGACTGATGATGAACACTGAAGCTTTCTTT
CDR3aa: CASSRGLMMNTEAFF
j_gene: TRBJ1-1
d_gene: .
v_gene: TRBV4-1
abundance: .

CDR3nt: TGTGCTAGTGGTTTGAATAACAGGGGGCTCAGTTTACCGAACACCGGGGAGCTGTTTTTT
CDR3aa: CASGLNNRGLSLPNTGELFF
j_gene: TRBJ2-2
d_gene: TRBD1
v_gene: TRBV12-5
abundance: .

CDR3nt: TGTGCCAGCAGGGGGAGGGCGGGGGTGAACACTGAAGCTTTCTTT
CDR3aa: CASRGRAGVNTEAFF
j_gene: TRBJ1-1
d_gene: .
v_gene: TRBV25-1
abundance: once

CDR3nt: TGTGCCAGCAGCTTACGGGGGGAAAAACTGTTTTTT
CDR3aa: CASSLRGEKLFF
j_gene: TRBJ1-4
d_gene: .
v_gene: TRBV7-8
abundance: .

CDR3nt: TGTGCCAGCAGCTCCTATTACGGTTCCTACAATGAGCAGTTCTTC
CDR3aa: CASSSYYGSYNEQFF
j_gene: TRBJ2-1
d_gene: .
v_gene: TRBV11-2
abundance: .

CDR3nt: TGCGCCAGCAGCCAAGGGGCTTGGGGGGCTTCCTATAATTCACCCCTCCACTTT
CDR3aa: CASSQGAWGASYNSPLHF
j_gene: TRBJ1-6
d_gene: .
v_gene: TRBV4-3
abundance: .

CDR3nt: TGTGCCAGCTCACTGCCGGGACAGTACATCATGAACACTGAAGCTTTCTTT
CDR3aa: CASSLPGQYIMNTEAFF
j_gene: TRBJ1-1
d_gene: TRBD1
v_gene: TRBV18
abundance: once

CDR3nt: TGTGCCAGCAGTTACGACAGGGGTTACGAGCAGTACTTC
CDR3aa: CASSYDRGYEQYF
j_gene: TRBJ2-7
d_gene: TRBD1
v_gene: TRBV6-6
abundance: few

CDR3nt: TGTGCCAGCAGCCAATCACCCCTGACAGAAAGGAATTCACCCCTCCACTTT
CDR3aa: CASSQSPLTERNSPLHF
j_gene: TRBJ1-6
d_gene: .
v_gene: TRBV14
abundance: .

CDR3nt: TGTGCCAGCAGCCCCACCCCACCGCGGAGCACAGATACGCAGTATTTT
CDR3aa: CASSPTPPRSTDTQYF
j_gene: TRBJ2-3
d_gene: .
v_gene: TRBV9
abundance: .

CDR3nt: TGTGCCAGCAGTACGGGACTAGCGGGAGACGAGCAGTACTTC
CDR3aa: CASSTGLAGDEQYF
j_gene: TRBJ2-7
d_gene: TRBD2
v_gene: TRBV6-1
abundance: .

CDR3nt: TGTGCCAGCAGTATTGGAAACACCATATATTTT
CDR3aa: CASSIGNTIYF
j_gene: TRBJ1-3
d_gene: .
v_gene: TRBV6-5
abundance: few

CDR3nt: TGTGCCAGTAGTATGGCGGCAGGGGGTGATCGAAGCACTGAAGCTTTCTTT
CDR3aa: CASSMAAGGDRSTEAFF
j_gene: TRBJ1-1
d_gene: TRBD1
v_gene: TRBV19
abundance: .

CDR3nt: TGTGCCAGCTCACCAGGGGTGAACACTGAAGCTTTCTTT
CDR3aa: CASSPGVNTEAFF
j_gene: TRBJ1-1
d_gene: .
v_gene: TRBV18
abundance: .

CDR3nt: TGTGCCAGCAGTGAAGCAGGGGTAAATAATCAGCCCCAGCATTTT
CDR3aa: CASSEAGVNNQPQHF
j_gene: TRBJ1-5
d_gene: .
v_gene: TRBV2
abundance: .

CDR3nt: TGTGCCAGCAGTTCAAGTCATCAGCCCCAGCATTTT
CDR3aa: CASSSSHQPQHF
j_gene: TRBJ1-5
d_gene: .
v_gene: TRBV28
abundance: .

CDR3nt: TGTGCCAGCAGCATCTTAGCGGGGAGTACGCAGTATTTT
CDR3aa: CASSILAGSTQYF
j_gene: TRBJ2-3
d_gene: TRBD2
v_gene: TRBV9
abundance: .

CDR3nt: TGTGCCAGCAGCTTAGCTCCCCCACGGGGGCGCAGGCCCCAGCATTTT
CDR3aa: CASSLAPPRGRRPQHF
j_gene: TRBJ1-5
d_gene: .
v_gene: TRBV7-8
abundance: .

CDR3nt: TGTGCCAGCAGTGACGTGGGGAGAGATACGCAGTATTTT
CDR3aa: CASSDVGRDTQYF
j_gene: TRBJ2-3
d_gene: .
v_gene: TRBV6-4
abundance: .

CDR3nt: TGTGCCAGCAGCGTTAGCCGGGACACCTACGAGCAGTACTTC
CDR3aa: CASSVSRDTYEQYF
j_gene: TRBJ2-7
d_gene: .
v_gene: TRBV5-6
abundance: .

CDR3nt: TGTGCCAGCAGCCGGGGGACAGACACCTATAGCAATCAGCCCCAGCATTTT
CDR3aa: CASSRGTDTYSNQPQHF
j_gene: TRBJ1-5
d_gene: TRBD1
v_gene: TRBV7-9
abundance: .

CDR3nt: TGCGCCAGCAGCTTGACGGACCTAATGAACACTGAAGCTTTCTTT
CDR3aa: CASSLTDLMNTEAFF
j_gene: TRBJ1-1
d_gene: .
v_gene: TRBV5-1
abundance: .

CDR3nt: TGCAGCGTTGAATCTAGCGATGTGGCTGGTGAGCAGTTCTTC
CDR3aa: CSVESSDVAGEQFF
j_gene: TRBJ2-1
d_gene: .
v_gene: TRBV29-1
abundance: .

CDR3nt: TGCGCCATCAAAAGCGACGGGAACACTGAAGCTTTCTTT
CDR3aa: CAIKSDGNTEAFF
j_gene: TRBJ1-1
d_gene: .
v_gene: TRBV10-2
abundance: .

CDR3nt: TGTGCCAGCTGGGGAGGGTTTGATAATTCACCCCTCCACTTT
CDR3aa: CASWGGFDNSPLHF
j_gene: TRBJ1-6
d_gene: .
v_gene: TRBV6-5
abundance: .

CDR3nt: TGTGCCAGCAGGGTGACAGAGAACACTGAAGCTTTCTTT
CDR3aa: CASRVTENTEAFF
j_gene: TRBJ1-1
d_gene: .
v_gene: TRBV6-1
abundance: .

CDR3nt: TGTGCCAGCAGCTTAGAGGGGGCGGGTGGGGTAACTTTCTTT
CDR3aa: CASSLEGAGGVTFF
j_gene: TRBJ1-1
d_gene: .
v_gene: TRBV11-2
abundance: .

CDR3nt: TGCGCCAGCAGCCGAGAGACACAGGCCCTCTCCTATGGCTACACCTTC
CDR3aa: CASSRETQALSYGYTF
j_gene: TRBJ1-2
d_gene: .
v_gene: TRBV4-1
abundance: .

CDR3nt: TGTGCCAGCAGCGACGGACCCGGGACTACTATTACTCGGTTCTTC
CDR3aa: CASSDGPGTTITRFF
j_gene: TRBJ2-1
d_gene: TRBD2
v_gene: TRBV9
abundance: .

CDR3nt: TGCGCCAGCAGTGAGTCGGCGGGACTAGCGGGGGGGCCAAGCACAGATACGCAGTATTTT
CDR3aa: CASSESAGLAGGPSTDTQYF
j_gene: TRBJ2-3
d_gene: TRBD2
v_gene: TRBV10-1
abundance: .

CDR3nt: TGTGCCAGCAGTTACCCGACAGGTGGGGGGCGCACTGGCTACACCTTC
CDR3aa: CASSYPTGGGRTGYTF
j_gene: TRBJ1-2
d_gene: .
v_gene: TRBV6-5
abundance: .

CDR3nt: TGTGCCATCAGTGAGGGACCACCCCAAGCCTACGAGCAGTACTTC
CDR3aa: CAISEGPPQAYEQYF
j_gene: TRBJ2-7
d_gene: .
v_gene: TRBV10-3
abundance: .

CDR3nt: TGTGCCAGCAGCCCGAGCAGCCACAACACTGAAGCTTTCTTT
CDR3aa: CASSPSSHNTEAFF
j_gene: TRBJ1-1
d_gene: .
v_gene: TRBV9
abundance: .

CDR3nt: TGTGCCTTCGCCGGGACAGGGCTGGGGGAGCAGTACTTC
CDR3aa: CAFAGTGLGEQYF
j_gene: TRBJ2-7
d_gene: TRBD1
v_gene: TRBV30
abundance: .

CDR3nt: TGTGCCAGTAGTATAGCCCAGGAATGGGGCTACACCTTC
CDR3aa: CASSIAQEWGYTF
j_gene: TRBJ1-2
d_gene: .
v_gene: TRBV19
abundance: .

CDR3nt: TGTGCCAGCAGCCCGGACAGTTATAATTCACCCCTCCACTTT
CDR3aa: CASSPDSYNSPLHF
j_gene: TRBJ1-6
d_gene: .
v_gene: TRBV7-9
abundance: .

CDR3nt: TGTGCCAGTAGCAGGGGAGGTACCCGCAGCACAGATACGCAGTATTTT
CDR3aa: CASSRGGTRSTDTQYF
j_gene: TRBJ2-3
d_gene: .
v_gene: TRBV19
abundance: .

CDR3nt: TGTGCCAGCAGCTTAGTTAACAATCAGCCCCAGCATTTT
CDR3aa: CASSLVNNQPQHF
j_gene: TRBJ1-5
d_gene: .
v_gene: TRBV7-8
abundance: few

CDR3nt: TGCGCCAGCAGTGAGACCCATCAGCCCCAGCATTTT
CDR3aa: CASSETHQPQHF
j_gene: TRBJ1-5
d_gene: .
v_gene: TRBV10-1
abundance: .

CDR3nt: TGCGCCAGCAGCTTAGGGCGGGCCAGCACAACTTTAGATACGCAGTATTTT
CDR3aa: CASSLGRASTTLDTQYF
j_gene: TRBJ2-3
d_gene: .
v_gene: TRBV7-2
abundance: .

CDR3nt: TGTGCCAGCAGCCCCGGGACGGATCATTACAATGAGCAGTTCTTC
CDR3aa: CASSPGTDHYNEQFF
j_gene: TRBJ2-1
d_gene: .
v_gene: TRBV9
abundance: once

CDR3nt: TGCGCCAGCAGCTTGGAGTATGAAGCTTTCTTT
CDR3aa: CASSLEYEAFF
j_gene: TRBJ1-1
d_gene: .
v_gene: TRBV5-1
abundance: .